These T cell receptor beta chains were read from a single sample in a study of cytomegalovirus exposure and HLA in healthy donors. Clones were read by immunoSEQ multiplex PCR, and TCRdb kept only the in-frame ones, dropping some. This table holds more than 150,000 clones, around 80% found once. Specimen: PBMCs. The receptor source for this set is a woman younger than 35 in good health and CMV-seropositive. Each CDR3 is given with its conserved first and last residue. Each record gives: clone size, V gene, J gene, D gene, CDR3 DNA, CDR3 protein. A D gene is named only where the DNA matches it firmly. A row's size may be missing; if present it is once, few, many or a size class.

abundance: -
v_gene: TRBV2
j_gene: TRBJ2-3
d_gene: TRBD2
CDR3nt: TGTGCCAGCAGAGCACTAGCGGGGAGGGGGGATACGCAGTATTTT
CDR3aa: CASRALAGRGDTQYF

abundance: -
v_gene: TRBV21-1
j_gene: TRBJ2-5
d_gene: -
CDR3nt: TGTGCCAGCAGTCCCGGGACAGAACCCCGCCAAGAGACCCAGTACTTC
CDR3aa: CASSPGTEPRQETQYF

abundance: -
v_gene: TRBV15
j_gene: TRBJ2-4
d_gene: -
CDR3nt: TGTGCCACCAGCAGAGATCCTACGCGCATTCAGTACTTC
CDR3aa: CATSRDPTRIQYF

abundance: -
v_gene: TRBV9
j_gene: TRBJ2-1
d_gene: TRBD2
CDR3nt: TGTGCCAGCAGCACCAGTAGCGGGGTTCGCCAGCAGTTCTTC
CDR3aa: CASSTSSGVRQQFF

abundance: -
v_gene: TRBV5-1
j_gene: TRBJ1-4
d_gene: TRBD1
CDR3nt: TGCGCCAGCAGAGTGGGACAGGGCCAAAATGAAAAACTGTTTTTT
CDR3aa: CASRVGQGQNEKLFF

abundance: -
v_gene: TRBV6-5
j_gene: TRBJ2-3
d_gene: -
CDR3nt: TGTGCCAGCAGTTACCGGGTCAATCCCACAGATACGCAGTATTTT
CDR3aa: CASSYRVNPTDTQYF

abundance: -
v_gene: TRBV19
j_gene: TRBJ2-3
d_gene: TRBD2
CDR3nt: TGTGCCAGCAAGTTCACTAGCGGGGGCACAGATACGCAGTATTTT
CDR3aa: CASKFTSGGTDTQYF

abundance: -
v_gene: TRBV28
j_gene: TRBJ1-2
d_gene: TRBD1
CDR3nt: TGTGCCAGCAGTTCGGGGACAGGTCATGGCTACACCTTC
CDR3aa: CASSSGTGHGYTF

abundance: once
v_gene: TRBV4-2
j_gene: TRBJ2-3
d_gene: -
CDR3nt: TGTGCCAGCAGCCAAGATTTTGGTGACACATATACGCAGTATTTT
CDR3aa: CASSQDFGDTYTQYF

abundance: -
v_gene: TRBV5-1
j_gene: TRBJ1-2
d_gene: TRBD1
CDR3nt: TGCGCCAGCAGCTTGGGGGGGACAGGGGCGAACTATGGCTACACCTTC
CDR3aa: CASSLGGTGANYGYTF

abundance: -
v_gene: TRBV5-8
j_gene: TRBJ2-1
d_gene: TRBD1
CDR3nt: TGTGCCAGCAGCTTTAGGACAGGGTACGATGAGCAGTTCTTC
CDR3aa: CASSFRTGYDEQFF

abundance: -
v_gene: TRBV6-1
j_gene: TRBJ2-7
d_gene: -
CDR3nt: TGTGCCAGCGGTGGTTCTCGTAACTACGAGCAGTACTTC
CDR3aa: CASGGSRNYEQYF

abundance: -
v_gene: TRBV6-4
j_gene: TRBJ1-6
d_gene: -
CDR3nt: TGTGCCAGCAGTGACTCCGTTACCTATAATTCACCCCTCCACTTT
CDR3aa: CASSDSVTYNSPLHF

abundance: -
v_gene: TRBV11-2
j_gene: TRBJ2-1
d_gene: TRBD2
CDR3nt: TGTGCCAGCCGTCCGCCCGGGACTAGCGGGCATGAGCAGTTCTTC
CDR3aa: CASRPPGTSGHEQFF

abundance: -
v_gene: TRBV7-2
j_gene: TRBJ2-5
d_gene: TRBD2
CDR3nt: TGTGCCAGCAGCTTGGGGCAGCGACTAGCGGAGACCCAGTACTTC
CDR3aa: CASSLGQRLAETQYF

abundance: -
v_gene: TRBV30
j_gene: TRBJ2-3
d_gene: TRBD2
CDR3nt: TGTGCCTGGAGTACCGGGACTAGCGGGGAGACAGATACGCAGTATTTT
CDR3aa: CAWSTGTSGETDTQYF

abundance: -
v_gene: TRBV15
j_gene: TRBJ1-4
d_gene: -
CDR3nt: TGTGCCACCAGCAGGCAAAGGGGAGGGGAAAAACTGTTTTTT
CDR3aa: CATSRQRGGEKLFF

abundance: -
v_gene: TRBV5-6
j_gene: TRBJ2-2
d_gene: -
CDR3nt: TGTGCCAGCAGCTTGGCCGACAAATTCCCGGGAGCCGGGGAGCTGTTTTTT
CDR3aa: CASSLADKFPGAGELFF

abundance: -
v_gene: TRBV4-1
j_gene: TRBJ2-5
d_gene: TRBD1
CDR3nt: TGCGCCAGCAGCCAAGGGGACAGGGTCCCCCAAGAGACCCAGTACTTC
CDR3aa: CASSQGDRVPQETQYF

abundance: -
v_gene: TRBV6-6
j_gene: TRBJ1-5
d_gene: TRBD1
CDR3nt: TGTGCCAGCAGTGCACAGGGGAATCAGCCCCAGCATTTT
CDR3aa: CASSAQGNQPQHF

abundance: few
v_gene: TRBV4-2
j_gene: TRBJ2-3
d_gene: TRBD2
CDR3nt: TGTGCCAGCAGCCCATCACTAGCGGGGGGGCTAGATACGCAGTATTTT
CDR3aa: CASSPSLAGGLDTQYF

abundance: -
v_gene: TRBV5-6
j_gene: TRBJ2-7
d_gene: TRBD2
CDR3nt: TGTGCCAGCAGCTTGGGGACACTAGCGGAACGGACCCTCGAGCAGTACTTC
CDR3aa: CASSLGTLAERTLEQYF

abundance: -
v_gene: TRBV7-3
j_gene: TRBJ2-1
d_gene: -
CDR3nt: TGTGCCAGCAGCTTACTCCCCAGGGCCCCCAATGAGCAGTTCTTC
CDR3aa: CASSLLPRAPNEQFF

abundance: -
v_gene: TRBV7-2
j_gene: TRBJ2-7
d_gene: -
CDR3nt: TGTGCCAGCAGTCTCCAGGGCCGACGCTCCTACGAGCAGTACTTC
CDR3aa: CASSLQGRRSYEQYF

abundance: -
v_gene: TRBV30
j_gene: TRBJ2-6
d_gene: TRBD1
CDR3nt: TGTGCCTGGAGTGACGGAGACCGGGACAGGTTTTATGGAGTCAACGTCCTGACTTTC
CDR3aa: CAWSDGDRDRFYGVNVLTF

abundance: once
v_gene: TRBV5-4
j_gene: TRBJ2-5
d_gene: TRBD1
CDR3nt: TGTGCCAGCAGCTTGAAAACAGGGGGCAGAGAGACCCAGTACTTC
CDR3aa: CASSLKTGGRETQYF

abundance: -
v_gene: TRBV7-2
j_gene: TRBJ2-1
d_gene: TRBD2
CDR3nt: TGTGCCAGCAGCTTACTAGCGGGGGGGTATGAGCAGTTCTTC
CDR3aa: CASSLLAGGYEQFF

abundance: -
v_gene: TRBV4-1
j_gene: TRBJ1-5
d_gene: TRBD1
CDR3nt: TGCGCCAGCAGCCAACTCAGGGGGGCAAGCAATCAGCCCCAGCATTTT
CDR3aa: CASSQLRGASNQPQHF

abundance: -
v_gene: TRBV5-4
j_gene: TRBJ2-7
d_gene: -
CDR3nt: TGTGCCAGCAGTCAATCATTTTACGAGCAGTACTTC
CDR3aa: CASSQSFYEQYF

abundance: -
v_gene: TRBV7-9
j_gene: TRBJ2-5
d_gene: TRBD2
CDR3nt: TGTGCCAGCAGCCTCCCGGCGGGAGGAAGACCTCAAGAGACCCAGTACTTC
CDR3aa: CASSLPAGGRPQETQYF

abundance: -
v_gene: TRBV19
j_gene: TRBJ1-1
d_gene: TRBD1
CDR3nt: TGTGCCAGTCTCACCCTACAGGGGTACACTGAAGCTTTCTTT
CDR3aa: CASLTLQGYTEAFF

abundance: -
v_gene: TRBV4-1
j_gene: TRBJ2-4
d_gene: -
CDR3nt: TGCGCCAGCAGCCAAGCATCAGGGGGGCGAAGAGCCAAAAACATTCAGTACTTC
CDR3aa: CASSQASGGRRAKNIQYF

abundance: -
v_gene: TRBV4-1
j_gene: TRBJ2-1
d_gene: TRBD1
CDR3nt: TGCGCCAGCAGTCTGAGAGAGACAGGGGTAAACAATGAGCAGTTCTTC
CDR3aa: CASSLRETGVNNEQFF

abundance: -
v_gene: TRBV19
j_gene: TRBJ1-5
d_gene: TRBD1
CDR3nt: TGTGCCAGTAGTGGGGGGGACAGGGGTATGGGCCAGCCCCAGCATTTT
CDR3aa: CASSGGDRGMGQPQHF

abundance: -
v_gene: TRBV7-9
j_gene: TRBJ1-2
d_gene: TRBD1
CDR3nt: TGTGCCAGCAGTAAGGGGACAGGGGGCGCCGGCTACACCTTC
CDR3aa: CASSKGTGGAGYTF

abundance: -
v_gene: TRBV29-1
j_gene: TRBJ1-1
d_gene: -
CDR3nt: TGCAGCGCTAAACCCCGGGGGACCATGAACACTGAAGCTTTCTTT
CDR3aa: CSAKPRGTMNTEAFF

abundance: -
v_gene: TRBV19
j_gene: TRBJ1-1
d_gene: -
CDR3nt: TGTGCCAGGACACGGGGGGACACTGAAGCTTTCTTT
CDR3aa: CARTRGDTEAFF

abundance: few
v_gene: TRBV15
j_gene: TRBJ1-2
d_gene: -
CDR3nt: TGTGCCACCAGCGGTGGGAGAAGCTATGGCTACACCTTC
CDR3aa: CATSGGRSYGYTF

abundance: -
v_gene: TRBV4-2
j_gene: TRBJ2-3
d_gene: TRBD1
CDR3nt: TGTGCCAGCAGCCAAGACTACAGGGGTTCAGGCACAGATACGCAGTATTTT
CDR3aa: CASSQDYRGSGTDTQYF

abundance: few
v_gene: TRBV6-1
j_gene: TRBJ1-6
d_gene: -
CDR3nt: TGTGCCAGCAGTGAAGAACATTCCTATTCACCCCTCCACTTT
CDR3aa: CASSEEHSYSPLHF

abundance: -
v_gene: TRBV10-2
j_gene: TRBJ2-5
d_gene: TRBD2
CDR3nt: TGCGCCAGCACCTGGCTAGCGGGGCAGAGGGAGACCCAGTACTTC
CDR3aa: CASTWLAGQRETQYF

abundance: -
v_gene: TRBV5-1
j_gene: TRBJ2-3
d_gene: TRBD2
CDR3nt: TGCGCCAGCAGCCACGGTTGGCTAGCGGGGGGTGATACGCAGTATTTT
CDR3aa: CASSHGWLAGGDTQYF

abundance: -
v_gene: TRBV19
j_gene: TRBJ2-1
d_gene: -
CDR3nt: TGTGCCAGTAGTATTTCGGGGAGGAACAATGAGCAGTTCTTC
CDR3aa: CASSISGRNNEQFF

abundance: -
v_gene: TRBV9
j_gene: TRBJ2-4
d_gene: -
CDR3nt: TGTGCCAGCAGCGTAGATGTGGGCAACATTCAGTACTTC
CDR3aa: CASSVDVGNIQYF

abundance: -
v_gene: TRBV5-5
j_gene: TRBJ1-3
d_gene: -
CDR3nt: TGTGCCAGCAGCTTGGCCCCCGACAGCTCTGGAAACACCATATATTTT
CDR3aa: CASSLAPDSSGNTIYF

abundance: -
v_gene: TRBV5-1
j_gene: TRBJ1-2
d_gene: TRBD1
CDR3nt: TGCGCCAGCAGCTTGGAGACAGGGCACTATGGCTACACCTTC
CDR3aa: CASSLETGHYGYTF

abundance: few
v_gene: TRBV7-2
j_gene: TRBJ2-3
d_gene: TRBD2
CDR3nt: TGTGCCAGCAGCTTCCTGGCTAGCGGGAGAGATACGCAGTATTTT
CDR3aa: CASSFLASGRDTQYF

abundance: few
v_gene: TRBV5-4
j_gene: TRBJ1-1
d_gene: -
CDR3nt: TGTGCCAGCAGTTCCCCAGACAGCACTGAAGCTTTCTTT
CDR3aa: CASSSPDSTEAFF

abundance: -
v_gene: TRBV28
j_gene: TRBJ2-5
d_gene: TRBD2
CDR3nt: TGTGCCAGCAGTCCTAGGGTAGCGGGAGAGACCCAGTACTTC
CDR3aa: CASSPRVAGETQYF

abundance: -
v_gene: TRBV4-1
j_gene: TRBJ2-3
d_gene: -
CDR3nt: TGCGCCAGCAGCCAAGGGGTTACAGATCGCACAGATACGCAGTATTTT
CDR3aa: CASSQGVTDRTDTQYF

abundance: -
v_gene: TRBV9
j_gene: TRBJ2-5
d_gene: TRBD2
CDR3nt: TGTGCCAGCAGCTCCGGGGGGGCGGGGGACCAAGAGACCCAGTACTTC
CDR3aa: CASSSGGAGDQETQYF

abundance: -
v_gene: TRBV5-1
j_gene: TRBJ1-6
d_gene: -
CDR3nt: TGCGCCAGCAGCCACAGGGACATCTATAATTCACCCCTCCACTTT
CDR3aa: CASSHRDIYNSPLHF

abundance: -
v_gene: TRBV11-3
j_gene: TRBJ2-1
d_gene: TRBD2
CDR3nt: TGTGCCAGCAGCCCGAGAAGCGGGGTGAGCTCCTACAATGAGCAGTTCTTC
CDR3aa: CASSPRSGVSSYNEQFF

abundance: few
v_gene: TRBV6-4
j_gene: TRBJ2-1
d_gene: TRBD1
CDR3nt: TGTGCCAGCAGCGATAACGGGGACAGTTACAATGAGCAGTTCTTC
CDR3aa: CASSDNGDSYNEQFF

abundance: -
v_gene: TRBV6-1
j_gene: TRBJ2-5
d_gene: TRBD1
CDR3nt: TGTGCCAGCAGCGGACAGGGGCGTCGGGAGACCCAGTACTTC
CDR3aa: CASSGQGRRETQYF

abundance: -
v_gene: TRBV5-1
j_gene: TRBJ2-7
d_gene: TRBD2
CDR3nt: TGCGCCAGCAGCAATAGCGGGGGCGTCTACGAGCAGTACTTC
CDR3aa: CASSNSGGVYEQYF

abundance: -
v_gene: TRBV19
j_gene: TRBJ1-1
d_gene: TRBD1
CDR3nt: TGTGCCAGCCGGGACAGAGTTAACACTGAAGCTTTCTTT
CDR3aa: CASRDRVNTEAFF

abundance: -
v_gene: TRBV5-1
j_gene: TRBJ2-2
d_gene: -
CDR3nt: TGCGCCAGCAGCTCGACGGGGGGCCGCAGGACAGGGGAGCTGTTTTTT
CDR3aa: CASSSTGGRRTGELFF

abundance: -
v_gene: TRBV11-2
j_gene: TRBJ1-1
d_gene: -
CDR3nt: TGTGCCAGCAGCTGGCAGGGGTCCACTGAAGCTTTCTTT
CDR3aa: CASSWQGSTEAFF